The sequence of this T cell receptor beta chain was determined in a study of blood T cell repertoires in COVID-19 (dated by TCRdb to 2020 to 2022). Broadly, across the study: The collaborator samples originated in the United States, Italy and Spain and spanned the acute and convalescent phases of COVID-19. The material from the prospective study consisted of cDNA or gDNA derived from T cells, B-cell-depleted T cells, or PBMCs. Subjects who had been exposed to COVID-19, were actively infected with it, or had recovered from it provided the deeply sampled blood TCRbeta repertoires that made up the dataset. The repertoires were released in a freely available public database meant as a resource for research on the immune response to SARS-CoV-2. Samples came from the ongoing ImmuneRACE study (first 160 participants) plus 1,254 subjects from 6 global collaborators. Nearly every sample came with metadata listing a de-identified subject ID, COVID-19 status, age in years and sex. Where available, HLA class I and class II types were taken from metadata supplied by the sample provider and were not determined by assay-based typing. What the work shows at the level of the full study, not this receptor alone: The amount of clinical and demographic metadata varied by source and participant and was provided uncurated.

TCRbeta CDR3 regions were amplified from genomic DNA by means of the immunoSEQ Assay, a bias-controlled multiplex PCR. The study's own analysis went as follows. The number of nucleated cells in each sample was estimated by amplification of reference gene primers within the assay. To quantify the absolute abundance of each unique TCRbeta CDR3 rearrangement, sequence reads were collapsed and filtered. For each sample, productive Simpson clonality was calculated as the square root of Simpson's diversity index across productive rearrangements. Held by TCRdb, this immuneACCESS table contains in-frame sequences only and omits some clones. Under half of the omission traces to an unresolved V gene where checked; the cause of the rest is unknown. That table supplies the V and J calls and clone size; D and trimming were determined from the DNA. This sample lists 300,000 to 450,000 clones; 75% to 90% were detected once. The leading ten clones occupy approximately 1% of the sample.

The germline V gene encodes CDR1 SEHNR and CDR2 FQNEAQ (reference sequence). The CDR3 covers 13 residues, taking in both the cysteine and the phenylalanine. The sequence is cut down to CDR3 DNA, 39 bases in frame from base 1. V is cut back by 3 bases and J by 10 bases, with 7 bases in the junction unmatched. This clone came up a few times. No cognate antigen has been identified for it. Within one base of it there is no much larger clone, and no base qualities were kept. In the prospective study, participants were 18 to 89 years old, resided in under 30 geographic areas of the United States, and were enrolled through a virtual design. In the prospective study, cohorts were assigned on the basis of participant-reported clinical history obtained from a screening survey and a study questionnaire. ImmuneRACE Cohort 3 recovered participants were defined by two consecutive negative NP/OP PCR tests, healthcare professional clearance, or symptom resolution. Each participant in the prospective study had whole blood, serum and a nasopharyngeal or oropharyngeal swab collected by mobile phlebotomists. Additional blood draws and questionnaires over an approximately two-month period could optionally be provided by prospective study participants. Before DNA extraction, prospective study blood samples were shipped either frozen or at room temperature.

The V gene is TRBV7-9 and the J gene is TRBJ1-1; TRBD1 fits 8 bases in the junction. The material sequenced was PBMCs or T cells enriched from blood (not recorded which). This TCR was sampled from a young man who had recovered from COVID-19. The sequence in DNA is TGTGCCAGCAGCTTCGGACAGGGCGAGGCAGCTTTCTTT. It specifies CASSFGQGEAAFF.